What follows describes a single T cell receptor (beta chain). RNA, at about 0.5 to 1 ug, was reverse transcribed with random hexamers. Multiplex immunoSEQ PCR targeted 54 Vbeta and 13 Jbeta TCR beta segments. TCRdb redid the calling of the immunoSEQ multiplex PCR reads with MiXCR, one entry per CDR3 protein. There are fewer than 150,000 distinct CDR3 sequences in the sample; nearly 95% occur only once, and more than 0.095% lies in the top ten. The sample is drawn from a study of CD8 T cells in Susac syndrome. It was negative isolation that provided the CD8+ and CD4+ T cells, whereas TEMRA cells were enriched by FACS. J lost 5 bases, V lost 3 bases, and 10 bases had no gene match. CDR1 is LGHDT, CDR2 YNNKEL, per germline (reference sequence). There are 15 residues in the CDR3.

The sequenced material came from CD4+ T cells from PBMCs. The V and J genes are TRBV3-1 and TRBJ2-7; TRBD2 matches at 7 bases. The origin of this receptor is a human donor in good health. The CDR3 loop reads CASSHSGEGLDEQYF. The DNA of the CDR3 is TGTGCCAGCAGCCATTCGGGGGAGGGTCTGGACGAGCAGTACTTC.